This T cell receptor beta chain is from a study of CD8+CD57+ T cells in acquired aplastic anemia. This clonotype was recorded a few times. An expansion of CD8+CD57+ cells by flow cytometry had been shown in patients chosen for sequencing. The template for TCR beta VDJ and CDR3 sequence profiling was genomic DNA. From the reads, TCRdb called clonotypes with MiXCR, one entry per CDR3 protein. The sample lists hundreds of thousands of distinct CDR3 sequences; under 60% were seen once. V dropped 3 bases and J dropped 1; count of bases not matched to a gene: 12. This CDR3 contains 17 residues. Germline lookup yields CDR1 LNHNV and CDR2 YYDKDF (reference sequence).

The genes are TRBV15 and TRBJ2-7, with TRBD2 matching over 7 bases. The source of this sequence is a human donor with aplastic anemia. The sample taken for sequencing was sorted CD4+, CD8+, or CD8+CD57+ T cells (not recorded which) from PBMCs. As DNA, the CDR3 is TGTGCCACCAGCAGGGGCCCTGGGAGGGACGGGTCCTACGAGCAGTACTTC. As protein: CATSRGPGRDGSYEQYF.